The 30 T cell receptor beta chains below all came from one sample that was sequenced in a study of T-cell memory formation after mild COVID-19. One entry per CDR3 protein results from TCRdb running MiXCR on the 5' RACE reads. Of 470,000 or so distinct CDR3 sequences listed, around 18% are singletons. The sequencing input was PBMCs or a T cell subset sorted from them (not recorded which). The origin of the receptors is an adult woman who had mild COVID-19 (a few samples of this study predate the infection). Cell type and time point are not known.

There are a few counts of this clonotype. The J gene is TRBJ2-7, the V gene TRBV7-6; 7 bases align to TRBD2. The J segment lost 2 bases and the V segment lost 4 bases, leaving 5 bases of the junction unmatched. Germline V CDR1 and CDR2: SGHVS, FNYEAQ. The CDR3 runs 14 residues. This CDR3 is CASSSPGLAYEQYF. In nucleotides, the CDR3 is TGTGCCAGCAGCTCACCCGGACTAGCCTACGAGCAGTACTTC. The whole variable domain, remainder taken from reference TRBV7-6 and TRBJ2-7, is GAGVSQSPRYKVTKRGQDVALRCDPISGHVSLYWYRQALGQGPEFLTYFNYEAQQDKSGLPNDRFSAERPEGSISTLTIQRTEQRDSAMYRCASSSPGLAYEQYFGPGTRLTVT.

The J gene is TRBJ2-1, the V gene TRBV7-2, with 7 bases matching TRBD2. With V trimmed by 4 bases and J by 7 bases, 13 bases remained unmatched. The CDR3 extends over 16 amino acids. Germline CDR1 is SGHTA and CDR2 is FQGNSA. The CDR3, as DNA: TGTGCCAGCAGCTCGGGGGATGCGGGAGTAGGTAATGAGCAGTTCTTC. Protein: CASSSGDAGVGNEQFF.

The V gene is TRBV5-1, the J gene TRBJ1-2; D is ambiguous. Trimming shortened V by 2 bases and J by 2 bases, and 13 bases separated the two germline ends. Per germline, CDR1 SGHRS and CDR2 YFSETQ. The CDR3 runs 15 residues. CDR3 sequence (DNA): TGCGCCAGCAGCTTTGGGAAAAAGTTAAACTATGGCTACACCTTC. Translating it yields CASSFGKKLNYGYTF.

This clonotype was observed at least ten times. The rearrangement joins TRBV24-1 to TRBJ1-5; D is unresolved. The CDR3 runs 12 residues. Germline V gives CDR1 KGHDR, CDR2 SFDVKD. V was trimmed by 3 bases and J by 6 bases, leaving 5 bases between them. The chain's CDR3 is CATSDAGQPQHF. The CDR3 DNA sequence: TGTGCCACCAGTGATGCCGGTCAGCCCCAGCATTTT.

This clonotype was observed a few times. This CDR3 reads CASSLEGAWNTGELFF. Written as DNA, the CDR3 is TGTGCCAGCAGCTTAGAGGGGGCTTGGAACACCGGGGAGCTGTTTTTT. The chain is built from TRBV7-8 and TRBJ2-2; 7 nucleotides line up with TRBD1. Trimming cost V 1 base and J 1 base; bases outside gene matches: 3. The CDR3 has 16 residues. Germline values: CDR1 SGHVS, CDR2 FQNEAQ.

This clonotype was counted between two and nine times. This chain uses TRBV11-2 with TRBJ1-2, with unresolved D. The CDR3 consists of 13 residues. Germline CDR1 reads SGHAT; CDR2 reads FQNNGV. Trimming took 0 bases from V and 7 from J, leaving 9 bases between them. The CDR3 DNA sequence: TGTGCCAGCAGCTTAGAAAGGCAGAGTGGCTACACCTTC. Protein: CASSLERQSGYTF.

This clonotype was recorded a few times. The J gene is TRBJ2-7, the V gene TRBV7-6; D is ambiguous. The CDR3 loop spans 16 amino acids. Germline CDR1 SGHVS, CDR2 FNYEAQ. V was clipped by 4 bases and J by 3 bases, with 19 bases between them. The CDR3 reads CASSSRPGPKHYEQYF. CDR3 nucleotide sequence: TGTGCCAGCAGCTCCCGGCCCGGGCCTAAACACTACGAGCAGTACTTC.

The chain couples TRBV5-1 to TRBJ1-1; TRBD1 is a possible D gene (5 bases). CDR1 SGHRS and CDR2 YFSETQ come from the germline V gene. The CDR3 runs to 15 residues. V was shortened by 3 bases and J by 3 bases, with 15 bases between the two germline ends. The CDR3 coding sequence is TGCGCCAGCAGCTGGCACGGGGCCCGGGACACTGAAGCTTTCTTT. Translating gives CASSWHGARDTEAFF.

The V gene is TRBV20-1, the J gene TRBJ2-3; 13 bases line up with TRBD2. This CDR3 spans 17 amino acids. The junction had 6 bases not matched to a gene; V was cut back by 3 bases and J by 0 bases. CDR1 is DFQATT and CDR2 is SNEGSKA in the germline V gene (reference sequence). The CDR3 here is CSASIGTSGVSTDTQYF. The DNA for the CDR3 is TGCAGTGCTAGCATCGGGACTAGCGGGGTTAGCACAGATACGCAGTATTTT.

This clonotype was seen many times. The chain uses TRBV28 and TRBJ2-1; D may match TRBD1 or TRBD2 (5 bases each). The CDR3 consists of 15 residues. V was shortened by 8 bases and J by 0 bases, with 14 bases between the two germline ends. The V gene's germline CDR1 is MDHEN and CDR2 SYDVKM. This CDR3 reads CASGRDPSSYNEQFF. The CDR3 nucleotides read TGTGCCAGCGGCCGGGACCCGAGCTCCTACAATGAGCAGTTCTTC.

DNA of the CDR3: TGTGCCAGTAGTGGCGGTCAGGCGATTCACACAGATACGCAGTATTTT. It translates to CASSGGQAIHTDTQYF. The rearrangement uses TRBV19 and TRBJ2-3; D unclear. Trimming shortened V by 5 bases and J by 2 bases, and 17 bases separated the two germline ends. Germline CDR1 is LNHDA and CDR2 is SQIVND (reference sequence). CDR3 length equals 16 residues.

The rearrangement links TRBV6-5 to TRBJ2-7; 7 bases line up with TRBD2. Germline CDR1 and CDR2: MNHEY and SVGAGI. The CDR3 is 15 residues long. V trimming: 5 bases; J trimming: 7 bases; junction bases outside the gene matches: 14. The CDR3 DNA sequence: TGTGCCAGCAGTAGAACTGGAGGCGGGAGACAGGAGCAGTACTTC. Translating it yields CASSRTGGGRQEQYF.

This clonotype appeared a few times. V gene TRBV15 combines with J gene TRBJ1-6, with unresolved D. With 3 bases removed from V and 8 bases from J, the gap between germline ends came to 11 bases. CDR1 is LNHNV and CDR2 is YYDKDF in the germline V gene (reference sequence). This CDR3 has 14 residues. In nucleotides, the CDR3 is TGTGCCACCAGCAGGGGAGAGACTCATTCACCCCTCCACTTT. Translating gives CATSRGETHSPLHF.

This clonotype was observed a handful of times. The V gene is TRBV20-1, the J gene TRBJ1-2; no clear D gene. This CDR3 comprises 13 residues. Trimming stripped 3 bases from V and 5 bases from J, with 13 bases between. CDR1 is DFQATT, CDR2 SNEGSKA, per germline (reference sequence). CDR3 bases: TGCAGTGCTAGGTACCAGGTTTCTTATGGCTACACCTTC. Translation gives CSARYQVSYGYTF.

In this sample, this clonotype turned up a few times. The chain recombines TRBV30 with TRBJ1-1; tentatively, D is TRBD1 (5 bases). Per germline, CDR1 GTSNPN and CDR2 SVGIG (reference sequence). The CDR3 consists of 11 residues. Trimming stripped 4 bases from V and 11 bases from J, with 14 bases between. The CDR3, as DNA: TGTGCCTGGAAGGAAGGGGTCCGGGCTTTCTTT. Its protein is CAWKEGVRAFF.

This clonotype was observed a few times. The chain joins TRBV9 to TRBJ1-2; D is uncertain. In germline, CDR1 is SGDLS, CDR2 YYNGEE. The CDR3 extends over 13 amino acids. With 4 bases removed from V and 4 bases from J, the gap between germline ends came to 11 bases. CDR3 coding DNA: TGTGCCAGCAGCCTAGGAGGGTTCTATGGCTACACCTTC. Translation gives CASSLGGFYGYTF. The variable domain in full, completed from reference TRBV9 and TRBJ1-2, reads DSGVTQTPKHLITATGQRVTLRCSPRSGDLSVYWYQQSLDQGLQFLIQYYNGEERAKGNILERFSAQQFPDLHSELNLSSLELGDSALYFCASSLGGFYGYTFGSGTRLTVV.

CDR3 sequence reads: CAGQSSYNSPLHF. The CDR3 region has the DNA TGTGCCGGACAGAGCTCCTATAATTCACCCCTCCACTTT. The chain uses TRBV30 and TRBJ1-6, with D possibly TRBD1 on 6 matching bases. Trimming took off 8 bases at V and 0 bases at J, with 8 bases between the two ends. The CDR3 runs to 13 residues. CDR1 and CDR2 (germline): GTSNPN, SVGIG (reference sequence).

This clonotype has a handful of counts. The rearrangement uses TRBV20-1 and TRBJ2-2; 9 bases agree with TRBD1. Germline V lookup: CDR1 DFQATT, CDR2 SNEGSKA (reference sequence). The CDR3 spans 13 residues. J was trimmed by 6 bases and V by 6 bases; bases with no gene match: 5. The CDR3 here is CSAPGQGSGELFF. Here the CDR3 DNA reads TGCAGTGCCCCGGGACAGGGATCCGGGGAGCTGTTTTTT.

This chain uses TRBV20-1 with TRBJ1-2; 9 bases are a match to TRBD1. This CDR3 spans 12 amino acids. V lost 6 bases and J lost 8; bases outside the gene matches: 7. Germline lookup yields CDR1 DFQATT and CDR2 SNEGSKA (reference sequence). Written as DNA, the CDR3 is TGCAGTGCCCTATCGGACAGGGGAGGCTACACCTTC. It codes for CSALSDRGGYTF.

In its sample, this clonotype was seen many times. This chain connects TRBV6-6 to TRBJ2-1, with D unclear. Per the germline V gene, CDR1 is MNHNY and CDR2 is SVGAGI (reference sequence). This CDR3 is built from 12 residues. V lost 2 bases and J 11 bases, leaving 10 bases between the germline ends. The CDR3 bases are TGTGCCAGCAGTTACGAGTGGGCTCAGCAGTTCTTC. This codes for CASSYEWAQQFF.

In this sample, this clonotype turned up a few times. The chain is built from TRBV7-9 and TRBJ2-7, with 8 bases fitting TRBD1. Germline assignment: CDR1 SEHNR and CDR2 FQNEAQ (reference sequence). V lost 4 bases, J lost 3 bases, and 8 bases stayed unmatched. The CDR3 is 15 amino acids. In DNA, the CDR3 is TGTGCCAGCAGCTCTTCAGGAGGGACAGGCTACGAGCAGTACTTC. As protein: CASSSSGGTGYEQYF.

This chain connects TRBV12-3 or TRBV12-4 to TRBJ2-7, with TRBD1 as a possible D gene (7 bases). This CDR3 spans 15 amino acids. V was shortened by 6 bases and J by 4 bases, with 19 bases between the two germline ends. Here the CDR3 DNA reads TGTGCCAGCAGATCATCGGCAGGGGGGCCTTACGAGCAGTACTTC. It yields the protein CASRSSAGGPYEQYF.

The chain joins TRBV5-1 to TRBJ1-4, with no clear D. Germline V gene data show CDR1 as SGHRS and CDR2 as YFSETQ. V dropped 3 bases and J dropped 0 bases, with 9 bases sitting between them. The CDR3 sequence is 15 residues long. CDR3 sequence reads: CASSSDRATNEKLFF. As DNA, the CDR3 is TGCGCCAGCAGCTCGGACCGTGCAACTAATGAAAAACTGTTTTTT. Full variable domain (rest looked up from reference TRBV5-1 and TRBJ1-4): KAGVTQTPRYLIKTRGQQVTLSCSPISGHRSVSWYQQTPGQGLQFLFEYFSETQRNKGNFPGRFSGRQFSNSRSEMNVSTLELGDSALYLCASSSDRATNEKLFFGSGTQLSVL.

The chain carries TRBV10-3 and TRBJ2-5; D may be TRBD1 (7 bases). The CDR3 has 15 amino acids. Trimming took 4 bases from V and 3 from J, leaving 15 bases between them. CDR1 is ENHRY and CDR2 is SYGVKD in the germline V gene. The CDR3 bases are TGTGCCATCAGTGGAACACGCGGGACAGAAGAGACCCAGTACTTC. It encodes CAISGTRGTEETQYF.

CDR3 DNA: TGTGCCAGCAGTCGACGAGGGGGGGCTTACGAGCAGTACTTC. Translation gives CASSRRGGAYEQYF. The chain links TRBV11-2 to TRBJ2-7, with D possibly being TRBD2 (7 bases). V was cut by 6 bases and J by 4 bases, with 16 bases left in between. The CDR3 is 14 amino acids. In germline, CDR1 is SGHAT, CDR2 FQNNGV. Supplemented by reference TRBV11-2 and TRBJ2-7, the full variable domain reads EAGVAQSPRYKIIEKRQSVAFWCNPISGHATLYWYQQILGQGPKLLIQFQNNGVVDDSQLPKDRFSAERLKGVDSTLKIQPAKLEDSAVYLCASSRRGGAYEQYFGPGTRLTVT.

This chain joins TRBV7-9 and TRBJ2-5; the match to TRBD2 covers 11 bases. The CDR3 loop spans 16 amino acids. V lost 5 bases to trimming and J lost 1 base; unmatched junction nucleotides: 6. CDR1 SEHNR and CDR2 FQNEAQ come from the germline V gene (reference sequence). CDR3 region: CASSRTSGGRQETQYF. For the CDR3, the DNA is TGTGCCAGCAGCCGTACTAGCGGGGGACGCCAAGAGACCCAGTACTTC.

This clonotype was recorded a few times. This chain uses TRBV3-1 with TRBJ2-1; D call uncertain. V was trimmed by 0 bases and J by 4 bases, leaving 7 bases between them. This CDR3 has 14 amino acids. Germline lookup yields CDR1 LGHDT and CDR2 YNNKEL (reference sequence). The CDR3 loop reads CASSQDDWYNEQFF. The CDR3 DNA is TGTGCCAGCAGCCAAGACGATTGGTACAATGAGCAGTTCTTC.

This clonotype has only a few counts. The chain joins TRBV10-3 to TRBJ2-7; the match to TRBD1 covers 7 bases. Germline CDR1 reads ENHRY; CDR2 reads SYGVKD. The CDR3 contains 13 residues. V dropped 8 bases and J dropped 1; count of bases not matched to a gene: 5. CDR3: CAIAGTESYEQYF. Written as DNA, the CDR3 is TGTGCCATCGCCGGGACAGAGTCCTACGAGCAGTACTTC.

This clonotype was observed a handful of times. The rearrangement links TRBV6-2 or TRBV6-3 to TRBJ2-3; a weak D match, TRBD2 (5 bases). Trimming shortened V by 5 bases and J by 5 bases, and 14 bases separated the two germline ends. The germline gives CDR1 MNHEY, CDR2 SVGEGT. There are 14 residues in the CDR3. CDR3 amino acids: CASSHRTRQDTQYF. The CDR3 coding sequence is TGTGCCAGCAGTCACAGAACTAGGCAAGATACGCAGTATTTT.

The CDR3: CASSSPGLAGVSEQFF. The CDR3 coding sequence is TGTGCCAGCAGCTCCCCAGGACTAGCGGGAGTGAGTGAGCAGTTCTTC. The V and J genes are TRBV7-6 and TRBJ2-1; TRBD2 agrees at 13 bases. Germline lookup yields CDR1 SGHVS and CDR2 FNYEAQ. Trimming cost V 4 bases and J 9 bases; bases outside gene matches: 9. CDR3 length equals 16 residues.